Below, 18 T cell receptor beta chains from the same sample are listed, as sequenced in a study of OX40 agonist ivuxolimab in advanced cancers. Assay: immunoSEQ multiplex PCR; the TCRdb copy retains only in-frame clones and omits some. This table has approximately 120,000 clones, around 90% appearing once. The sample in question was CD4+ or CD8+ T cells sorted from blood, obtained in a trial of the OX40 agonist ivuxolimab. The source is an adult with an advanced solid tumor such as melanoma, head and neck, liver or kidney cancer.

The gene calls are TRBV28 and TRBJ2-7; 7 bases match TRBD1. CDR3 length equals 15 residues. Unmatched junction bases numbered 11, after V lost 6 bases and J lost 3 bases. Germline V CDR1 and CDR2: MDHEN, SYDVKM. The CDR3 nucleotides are TGTGCCAGCAGGACCCTCGGGACAGACTACTACGAGCAGTACTTC. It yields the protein CASRTLGTDYYEQYF.

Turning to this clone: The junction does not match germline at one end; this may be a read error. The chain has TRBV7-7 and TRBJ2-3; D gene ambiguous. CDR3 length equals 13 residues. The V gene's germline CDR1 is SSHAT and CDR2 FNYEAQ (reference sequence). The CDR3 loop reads CASSFEVTDTQYF. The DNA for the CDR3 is TGTGCTAGCAGCTTCGAAGTGACAGATACGCAGTATTTT.

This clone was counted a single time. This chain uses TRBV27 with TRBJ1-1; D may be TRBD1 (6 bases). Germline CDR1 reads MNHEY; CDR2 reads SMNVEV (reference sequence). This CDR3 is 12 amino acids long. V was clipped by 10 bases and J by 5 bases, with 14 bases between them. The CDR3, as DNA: TGTGCCACCACCAGGGGAAGGACTGAAGCTTTCTTT. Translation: CATTRGRTEAFF.

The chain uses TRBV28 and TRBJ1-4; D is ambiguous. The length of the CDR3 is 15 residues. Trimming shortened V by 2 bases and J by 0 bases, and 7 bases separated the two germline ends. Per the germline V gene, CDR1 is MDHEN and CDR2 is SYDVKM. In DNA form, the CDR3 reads TGTGCCAGCAGTTTAGTAAGGGCAACTAATGAAAAACTGTTTTTT. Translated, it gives CASSLVRATNEKLFF.

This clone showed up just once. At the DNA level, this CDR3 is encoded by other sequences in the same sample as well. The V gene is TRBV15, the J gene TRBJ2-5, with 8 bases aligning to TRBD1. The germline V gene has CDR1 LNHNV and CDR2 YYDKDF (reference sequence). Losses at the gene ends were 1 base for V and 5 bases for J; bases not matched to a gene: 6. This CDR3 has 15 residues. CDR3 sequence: CATSRGAGGRETQYF. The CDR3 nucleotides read TGTGCCACCAGCAGAGGGGCAGGGGGCCGGGAGACCCAGTACTTC.

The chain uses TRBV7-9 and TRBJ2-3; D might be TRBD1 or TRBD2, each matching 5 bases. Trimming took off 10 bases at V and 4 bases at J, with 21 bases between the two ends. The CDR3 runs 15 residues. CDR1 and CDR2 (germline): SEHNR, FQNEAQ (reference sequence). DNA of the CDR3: TGTGCCATTCCACTCGGGGCCGTGGGCCCAGATACGCAGTATTTT. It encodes CAIPLGAVGPDTQYF.

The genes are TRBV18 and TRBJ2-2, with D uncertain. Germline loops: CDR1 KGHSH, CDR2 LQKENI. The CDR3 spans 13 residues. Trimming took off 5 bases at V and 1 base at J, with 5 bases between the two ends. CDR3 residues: CASSSQNTGELFF. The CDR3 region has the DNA TGTGCCAGCTCATCTCAGAACACCGGGGAGCTGTTTTTT.

The CDR3 DNA is TGTGCCAGCAGTCCGAGGGGAACAGGGAAACACGAGCAGTACTTC. Its protein product is CASSPRGTGKHEQYF. The chain couples TRBV28 to TRBJ2-7, with a tentative D call TRBD1 (6 bases). Trimming cost V 5 bases and J 5 bases, with 19 bases left between them. Germline assignment: CDR1 MDHEN and CDR2 SYDVKM. The CDR3 is 15 amino acids.

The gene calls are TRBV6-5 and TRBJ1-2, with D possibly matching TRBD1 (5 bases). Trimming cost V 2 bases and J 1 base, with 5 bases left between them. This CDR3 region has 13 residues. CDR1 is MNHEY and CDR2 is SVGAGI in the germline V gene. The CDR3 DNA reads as TGTGCCAGCAGTTACGGGGGTAACTATGGCTACACCTTC. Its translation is CASSYGGNYGYTF.

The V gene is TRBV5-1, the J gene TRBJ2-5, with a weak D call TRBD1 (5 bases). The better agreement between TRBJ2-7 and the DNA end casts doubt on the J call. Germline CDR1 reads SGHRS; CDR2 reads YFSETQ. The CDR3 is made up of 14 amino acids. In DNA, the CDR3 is TGCGCCAGCAGCTTGGTGCCAGGGACCTACGAGCAGTACTTC. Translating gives CASSLVPGTYEQYF.

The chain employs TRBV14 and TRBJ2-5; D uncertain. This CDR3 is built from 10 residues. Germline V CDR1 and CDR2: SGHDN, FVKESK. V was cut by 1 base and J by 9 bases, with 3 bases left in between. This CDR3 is CASSQVSQYF. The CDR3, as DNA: TGTGCCAGCAGCCAAGTTTCCCAGTACTTC.

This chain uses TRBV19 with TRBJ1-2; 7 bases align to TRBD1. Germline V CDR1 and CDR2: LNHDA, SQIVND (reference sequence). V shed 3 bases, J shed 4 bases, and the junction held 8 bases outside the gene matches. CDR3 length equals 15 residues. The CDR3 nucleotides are TGTGCCAGTAGTATCGGGACAGTTAAGATCTATGGCTACACCTTC. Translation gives CASSIGTVKIYGYTF. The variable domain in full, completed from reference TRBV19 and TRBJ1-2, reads DGGITQSPKYLFRKEGQNVTLSCEQNLNHDAMYWYRQDPGQGLRLIYYSQIVNDFQKGDIAEGYSVSREKKESFPLTVTSAQKNPTAFYLCASSIGTVKIYGYTFGSGTRLTVV.

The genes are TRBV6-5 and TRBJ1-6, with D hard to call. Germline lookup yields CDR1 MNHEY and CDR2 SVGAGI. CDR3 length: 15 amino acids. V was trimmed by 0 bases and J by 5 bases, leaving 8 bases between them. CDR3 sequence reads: CASSYSISDNSPLHF. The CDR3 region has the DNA TGTGCCAGCAGTTACTCGATCTCGGATAATTCACCCCTCCACTTT.

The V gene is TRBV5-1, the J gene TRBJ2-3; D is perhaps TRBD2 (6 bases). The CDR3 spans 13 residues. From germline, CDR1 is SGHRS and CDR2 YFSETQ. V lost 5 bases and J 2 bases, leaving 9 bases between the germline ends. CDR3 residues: CASRAGVTDTQYF. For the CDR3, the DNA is TGCGCCAGCAGAGCGGGCGTCACAGATACGCAGTATTTT. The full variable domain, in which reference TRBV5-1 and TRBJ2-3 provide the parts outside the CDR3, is KAGVTQTPRYLIKTRGQQVTLSCSPISGHRSVSWYQQTPGQGLQFLFEYFSETQRNKGNFPGRFSGRQFSNSRSEMNVSTLELGDSALYLCASRAGVTDTQYFGPGTRLTVL.

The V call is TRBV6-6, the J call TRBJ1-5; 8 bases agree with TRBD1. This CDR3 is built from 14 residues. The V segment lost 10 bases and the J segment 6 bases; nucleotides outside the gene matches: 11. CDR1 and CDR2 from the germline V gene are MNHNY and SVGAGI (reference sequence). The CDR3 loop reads CAISDRAETQPQHF. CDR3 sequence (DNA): TGTGCCATCTCGGACAGGGCTGAGACTCAGCCCCAGCATTTT.

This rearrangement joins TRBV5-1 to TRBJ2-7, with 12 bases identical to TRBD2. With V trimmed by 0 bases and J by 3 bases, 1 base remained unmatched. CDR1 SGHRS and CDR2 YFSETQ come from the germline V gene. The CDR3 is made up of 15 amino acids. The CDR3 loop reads CASSLGLAGVYEQYF. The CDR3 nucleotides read TGCGCCAGCAGCTTGGGACTAGCGGGAGTCTACGAGCAGTACTTC.

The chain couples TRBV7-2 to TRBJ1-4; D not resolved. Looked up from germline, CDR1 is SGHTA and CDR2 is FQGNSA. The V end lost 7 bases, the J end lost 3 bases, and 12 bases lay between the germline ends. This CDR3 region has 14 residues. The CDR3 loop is CASTPQPSNEKLFF. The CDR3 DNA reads TGTGCCAGCACCCCCCAGCCATCTAATGAAAAACTGTTTTTT.

The CDR3: CAGRTGATQPQHF. The CDR3 region has the DNA TGTGCCGGACGGACAGGGGCGACTCAGCCCCAGCATTTT. The chain joins TRBV28 to TRBJ1-5; 9 bases agree with TRBD1. Trimming removed 11 bases from V and 6 bases from J; junction bases left unmatched: 8. The CDR3 spans 13 residues. Germline CDR1 and CDR2: MDHEN and SYDVKM.